The 23 T cell receptor beta chains given below trace back to one sample, sequenced in a study of cytotoxic CD8 clonotypes in ibrutinib-treated CLL. Method: immunoSEQ multiplex PCR; TCRdb's copy keeps in-frame clones and lacks some. The table records about 200,000 clones, approximately 70% of them present only once. The starting material was PBMCs, obtained after 12 months of ibrutinib treatment. These receptors were taken from a human donor with chronic lymphocytic leukemia.

This chain joins TRBV18 and TRBJ2-1, with 10 bases identical to TRBD1. The CDR3 sequence is 14 residues long. The germline V gene has CDR1 KGHSH and CDR2 LQKENI. V lost 10 bases, J lost 2 bases, and 5 bases stayed unmatched. In DNA form, the CDR3 reads TGTGCCACCTCCGGGACAGGGGCCTACAATGAGCAGTTCTTC. Its protein product is CATSGTGAYNEQFF.

The chain employs TRBV29-1 and TRBJ1-6; D uncertain. The CDR3 runs to 13 residues. Germline CDR1 and CDR2: SQVTM and ANQGSEA. Trimming stripped 3 bases from V and 6 bases from J, with 9 bases between. The CDR3 DNA follows: TGCAGCGTTGAGGACGGTCCTAATTCACCCCTCCACTTT. It translates to CSVEDGPNSPLHF.

This clone was observed a single time. The V gene is TRBV5-1, the J gene TRBJ1-3; D is unclear. The CDR3 totals 15 residues. V gave up 0 bases and J gave up 4 bases, with 11 bases separating them. Germline V gene lookup returns CDR1 SGHRS and CDR2 YFSETQ. CDR3 residues: CASSLEATIGNTIYF. The CDR3 DNA is TGCGCCAGCAGCTTGGAGGCCACCATAGGAAACACCATATATTTT.

This chain joins TRBV6-5 and TRBJ1-5, with D possibly being TRBD1 (6 bases). The ends were cut back, 4 bases at V and 9 bases at J, with 19 bases in the middle. CDR1 is MNHEY and CDR2 is SVGAGI in the germline V gene. The CDR3 runs to 15 residues. The CDR3 is CASSSPGVYVGPQHF. The CDR3 DNA sequence: TGTGCCAGCAGTTCCCCAGGGGTATACGTTGGGCCCCAGCATTTT.

This clone has only a few counts. The genes are TRBV5-1 and TRBJ1-4; 8 positions match TRBD1. Germline CDR1 reads SGHRS; CDR2 reads YFSETQ. Trimming removed 3 bases from V and 6 bases from J; junction bases left unmatched: 7. There are 15 residues in the CDR3. DNA of the CDR3: TGCGCCAGCAGCTCGAGGACAGGGATGGATGAAAAACTGTTTTTT. It specifies CASSSRTGMDEKLFF.

This clone has only a few counts. This chain joins TRBV5-1 and TRBJ2-3; possible D gene TRBD2, 6 bases. V shed 0 bases and J shed 2 bases, with 10 bases lying between them. Germline V gene data show CDR1 as SGHRS and CDR2 as YFSETQ. The CDR3 contains 15 residues. The CDR3 here is CASSLVGRVTDTQYF. CDR3 nucleotide sequence: TGCGCCAGCAGCTTGGTCGGGAGAGTCACAGATACGCAGTATTTT. Drawing the rest from reference TRBV5-1 and TRBJ2-3, the complete variable domain is KAGVTQTPRYLIKTRGQQVTLSCSPISGHRSVSWYQQTPGQGLQFLFEYFSETQRNKGNFPGRFSGRQFSNSRSEMNVSTLELGDSALYLCASSLVGRVTDTQYFGPGTRLTVL.

In its sample, this clone was seen a few times. The chain has TRBV7-2 and TRBJ2-5; D uncertain. The CDR3 has 13 amino acids. Germline V gene sequence: CDR1 SGHTA, CDR2 FQGNSA. The V end lost 4 bases, the J end lost 5 bases, and 11 bases lay between the germline ends. The chain's CDR3 is CASSSDFGETQYF. The CDR3 bases are TGTGCCAGCAGCTCCGACTTTGGGGAGACCCAGTACTTC.

The genes are TRBV4-3 and TRBJ2-2; D uncertain. Deletions cut 0 bases from V and 6 bases from J, with 17 bases between. This CDR3 region has 17 residues. Looked up from germline, CDR1 is LGHNA and CDR2 is YSLEER. CDR3 coding DNA: TGCGCCAGCAGCCAAGAGCCAAAAGGGCTCCCCCCCGGGGAGCTGTTTTTT. Amino acid sequence: CASSQEPKGLPPGELFF.

This clone has more than one count but fewer than ten. The chain carries TRBV7-6 and TRBJ1-1, with unresolved D. Trimming took off 1 base at V and 3 bases at J, with 6 bases between the two ends. Germline V gives CDR1 SGHVS, CDR2 FNYEAQ. The CDR3 has 13 residues. CDR3 in amino acids: CASSLESHTEAFF. In DNA, the CDR3 is TGTGCCAGCAGCTTAGAGTCCCACACTGAAGCTTTCTTT.

The chain carries TRBV27 and TRBJ2-7, with 13 bases that match TRBD2. The CDR3 runs 18 residues. The trim removed 3 bases at V and 4 bases at J, leaving 12 bases unmatched. CDR1 and CDR2 (germline): MNHEY, SMNVEV (reference sequence). The CDR3 DNA sequence: TGTGCCAGCAGTTTCTATAATCCGGGACTAGCGGGAAGGTACGAGCAGTACTTC. It translates to CASSFYNPGLAGRYEQYF.

This clone was observed a handful of times. The chain joins TRBV14 to TRBJ1-3; no clear D gene. CDR3 size: 15 residues. Germline-derived CDR1 and CDR2 are SGHDN and FVKESK. V shed 2 bases and J shed 2 bases, with 10 bases lying between them. The CDR3 sequence: CASSQIRIPGNTIYF. As DNA, the CDR3 is TGTGCCAGCAGCCAAATAAGAATACCTGGAAACACCATATATTTT.

This chain connects TRBV5-1 to TRBJ1-2; D possibly corresponds to TRBD1 (5 bases). Trimming left V 3 bases short and J 2 bases short, with 17 bases between. The CDR3 totals 16 residues. From germline, CDR1 is SGHRS and CDR2 YFSETQ. The CDR3 sequence is CASSSSQAHWNYGYTF. Written as DNA, the CDR3 is TGCGCCAGCAGCTCCTCACAGGCGCACTGGAACTATGGCTACACCTTC.

The chain uses TRBV15 and TRBJ1-5; D is unresolved. CDR1 LNHNV and CDR2 YYDKDF come from the germline V gene (reference sequence). There are 13 residues in the CDR3. V shed 0 bases and J shed 7 bases, with 7 bases lying between them. The CDR3 DNA follows: TGTGCCACCAGCAGAGATCGGGAACAGCCCCAGCATTTT. Protein sequence: CATSRDREQPQHF. Based on the CDR3 plus reference TRBV15 and TRBJ1-5, the full variable domain is DAMVIQNPRYQVTQFGKPVTLSCSQTLNHNVMYWYQQKSSQAPKLLFHYYDKDFNNEADTPDNFQSRRPNTSFCFLDIRSPGLGDTAMYLCATSRDREQPQHFGDGTRLSIL.

V is TRBV30 and J is TRBJ2-7, with no clear D. Germline V gene lookup returns CDR1 GTSNPN and CDR2 SVGIG (reference sequence). Trimming shortened V by 5 bases and J by 7 bases, and 9 bases separated the two germline ends. The CDR3 is made up of 10 amino acids. Here the CDR3 reads CAWGSGEQYF. The CDR3 nucleotides read TGTGCCTGGGGCTCGGGTGAGCAGTACTTC.

The sample holds a few counts of this clone. The chain recombines TRBV9 with TRBJ2-2; D ambiguous. Germline CDR1 SGDLS, CDR2 YYNGEE. CDR3 length: 12 residues. The ends were cut back, 1 base at V and 8 bases at J, with 6 bases in the middle. This chain's CDR3 is CASSVLGGELFF. Here the CDR3 DNA reads TGTGCCAGCAGCGTACTCGGAGGGGAGCTGTTTTTT.

The chain has TRBV6-1 and TRBJ2-1; D is uncertain. Germline values: CDR1 MNHNS, CDR2 SASEGT. V was trimmed by 1 base and J by 1 base, leaving 11 bases between them. The CDR3 loop spans 16 amino acids. CDR3 sequence reads: CASSEDPTRSYNEQFF. The CDR3 DNA sequence: TGTGCCAGCAGTGAAGACCCGACCCGTTCCTACAATGAGCAGTTCTTC.

The chain uses TRBV2 and TRBJ1-1; D possibly corresponds to TRBD1 (5 bases). Germline lookup yields CDR1 SNHLY and CDR2 FYNNEI. The CDR3 is 14 residues long. Trimming took 2 bases from V and 5 from J, leaving 12 bases between them. The CDR3 protein is CASSERGDGTEAFF. CDR3 DNA: TGTGCCAGCAGTGAACGAGGGGATGGAACTGAAGCTTTCTTT.

The CDR3: CAWSVRWGFGYTF. CDR3 nucleotides: TGTGCCTGGAGTGTACGGTGGGGATTTGGCTACACCTTC. The chain carries TRBV30 and TRBJ1-2; D is unresolved. The CDR3 runs 13 residues. Per germline, CDR1 GTSNPN and CDR2 SVGIG (reference sequence). V lost 0 bases and J 7 bases, leaving 12 bases between the germline ends.

V is TRBV11-2 and J is TRBJ2-7; D is perhaps TRBD1 (6 bases). Trimming cost V 1 base and J 1 base, with 11 bases left between them. Germline-derived CDR1 and CDR2 are SGHAT and FQNNGV. There are 15 residues in the CDR3. This chain's CDR3 is CASSLGGGISYEQYF. For the CDR3, the DNA is TGTGCCAGCAGCTTAGGAGGGGGTATATCCTACGAGCAGTACTTC.

The rearrangement uses TRBV18 and TRBJ1-1, with D possibly TRBD1 on 5 matching bases. Germline-derived CDR1 and CDR2 are KGHSH and LQKENI. CDR3 length equals 14 residues. The V end lost 2 bases, the J end lost 4 bases, and 11 bases lay between the germline ends. This CDR3 is CASSPGGQGTEAFF. DNA for the CDR3: TGTGCCAGCTCACCAGGAGGGCAGGGCACTGAAGCTTTCTTT.

As to this clone: Compared with germline, one end of the junction differs, possibly owing to a read error. This CDR3 is also generated by other DNA sequences in the sample. Here the CDR3 DNA reads TGTGCCAGCAGCTCCAGGGTAAATCAACCCCAGCATTTT. It yields the protein CASSSRVNQPQHF. The chain couples TRBV7-6 to TRBJ1-5, with D perhaps TRBD1 (5 bases). CDR3 length equals 13 residues. The V gene's germline CDR1 is SGHVS and CDR2 FNYEAQ.

The CDR3 DNA reads as TGTGCCAGCAGTTCCGCCTTAGTCGACTATGGCTACACCTTC. The encoded protein is CASSSALVDYGYTF. The V and J genes are TRBV2 and TRBJ1-2; no clear D. There are 14 residues in the CDR3. Germline CDR1 and CDR2: SNHLY and FYNNEI. The V end lost 5 bases, the J end lost 3 bases, and 13 bases lay between the germline ends.

The rearrangement uses TRBV5-6 and TRBJ1-2; no firm D call. The CDR3 has 12 amino acids. Between the trimmed V and J ends, which lost 4 bases and 4 bases, there was a span of 8 bases. Germline lookup yields CDR1 SGHDT and CDR2 YYEEEE. CDR3 residues: CASSLYPYGYTF. CDR3 DNA: TGTGCCAGCAGCCTCTACCCCTATGGCTACACCTTC.